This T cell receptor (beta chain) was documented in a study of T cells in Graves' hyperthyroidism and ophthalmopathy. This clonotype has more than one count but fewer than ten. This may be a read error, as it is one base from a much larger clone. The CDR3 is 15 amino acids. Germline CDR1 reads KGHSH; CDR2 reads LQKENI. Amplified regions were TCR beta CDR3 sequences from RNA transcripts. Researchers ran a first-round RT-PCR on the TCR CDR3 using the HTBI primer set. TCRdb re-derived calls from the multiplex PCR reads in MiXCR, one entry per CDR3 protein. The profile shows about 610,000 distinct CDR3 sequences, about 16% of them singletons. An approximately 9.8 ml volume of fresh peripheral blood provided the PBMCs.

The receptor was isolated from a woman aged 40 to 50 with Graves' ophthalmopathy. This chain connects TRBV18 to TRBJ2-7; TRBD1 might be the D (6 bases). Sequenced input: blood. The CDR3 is CASSSQPRGSYGQYF. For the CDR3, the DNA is TGTGCCAGCTCATCGCAGCCCAGGGGTTCCTACGGGCAGTACTTC.